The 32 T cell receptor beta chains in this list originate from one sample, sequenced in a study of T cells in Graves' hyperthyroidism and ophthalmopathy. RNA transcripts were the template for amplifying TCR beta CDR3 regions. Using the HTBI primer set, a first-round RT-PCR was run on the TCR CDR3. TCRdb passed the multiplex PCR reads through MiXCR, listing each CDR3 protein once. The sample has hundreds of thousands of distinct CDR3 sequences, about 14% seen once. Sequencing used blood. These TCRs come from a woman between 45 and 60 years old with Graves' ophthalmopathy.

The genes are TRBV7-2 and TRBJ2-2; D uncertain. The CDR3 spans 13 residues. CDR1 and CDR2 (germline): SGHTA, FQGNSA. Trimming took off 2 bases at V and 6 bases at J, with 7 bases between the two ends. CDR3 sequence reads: CASSLSVSGELFF. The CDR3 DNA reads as TGTGCCAGCAGCTTAAGTGTGTCCGGGGAGCTGTTTTTT.

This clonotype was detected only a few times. The CDR3 region is CASSGPGILARTGETQYF. The CDR3 coding sequence is TGTGCCAGCAGTGGCCCCGGGATTTTAGCGCGAACAGGGGAGACCCAGTACTTC. The V call is TRBV6-1, the J call TRBJ2-5; TRBD1 is a possible D gene (6 bases). The CDR3 is 18 amino acids. Germline V gene sequence: CDR1 MNHNS, CDR2 SASEGT. V lost 4 bases and J 5 bases, leaving 26 bases between the germline ends.

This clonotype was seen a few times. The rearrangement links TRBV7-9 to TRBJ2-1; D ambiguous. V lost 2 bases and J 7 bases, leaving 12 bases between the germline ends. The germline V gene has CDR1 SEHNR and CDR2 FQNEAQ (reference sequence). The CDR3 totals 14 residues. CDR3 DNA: TGTGCCAGCAGCTTATTGAGAATCGTGAATGAGCAGTTCTTC. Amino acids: CASSLLRIVNEQFF.

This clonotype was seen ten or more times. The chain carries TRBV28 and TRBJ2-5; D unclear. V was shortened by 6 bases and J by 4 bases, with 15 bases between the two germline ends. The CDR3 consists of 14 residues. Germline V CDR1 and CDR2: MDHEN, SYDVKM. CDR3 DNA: TGTGCCAGCAGAATAGGTCCGTTTAGAGAGACCCAGTACTTC. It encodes CASRIGPFRETQYF.

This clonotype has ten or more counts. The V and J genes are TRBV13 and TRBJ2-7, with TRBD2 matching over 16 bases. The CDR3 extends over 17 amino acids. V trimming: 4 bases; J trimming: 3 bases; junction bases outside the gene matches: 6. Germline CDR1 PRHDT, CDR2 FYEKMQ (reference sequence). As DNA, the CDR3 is TGTGCCAGCAGCTCGGGACTAGCGGGAGGGAGAGGCTACGAGCAGTACTTC. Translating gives CASSSGLAGGRGYEQYF.

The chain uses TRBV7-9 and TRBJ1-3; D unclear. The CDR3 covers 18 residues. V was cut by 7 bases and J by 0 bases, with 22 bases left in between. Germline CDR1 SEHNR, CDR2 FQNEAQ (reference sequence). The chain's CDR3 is CASTFFPPQLSSGNTIYF. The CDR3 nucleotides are TGTGCCAGCACCTTCTTCCCCCCACAACTAAGCTCTGGAAACACCATATATTTT.

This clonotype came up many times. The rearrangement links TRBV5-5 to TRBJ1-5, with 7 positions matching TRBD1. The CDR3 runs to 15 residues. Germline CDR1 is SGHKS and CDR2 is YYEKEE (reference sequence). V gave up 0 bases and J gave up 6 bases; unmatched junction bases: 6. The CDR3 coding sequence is TGTGCCAGCAGCTTGGGGGCAGGGGGAGGTCAGCCCCAGCATTTT. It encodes CASSLGAGGGQPQHF. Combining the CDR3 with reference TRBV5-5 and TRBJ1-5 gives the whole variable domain DAGVTQSPTHLIKTRGQQVTLRCSPISGHKSVSWYQQVLGQGPQFIFQYYEKEERGRGNFPDRFSARQFPNYSSELNVNALLLGDSALYLCASSLGAGGGQPQHFGDGTRLSIL.

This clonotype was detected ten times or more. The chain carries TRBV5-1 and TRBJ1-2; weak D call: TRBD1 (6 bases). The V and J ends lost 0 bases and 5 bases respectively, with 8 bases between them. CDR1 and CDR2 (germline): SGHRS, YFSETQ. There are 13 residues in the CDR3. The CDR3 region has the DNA TGCGCCAGCAGCTTGGCAGGGGTGTATGGCTACACCTTC. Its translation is CASSLAGVYGYTF.

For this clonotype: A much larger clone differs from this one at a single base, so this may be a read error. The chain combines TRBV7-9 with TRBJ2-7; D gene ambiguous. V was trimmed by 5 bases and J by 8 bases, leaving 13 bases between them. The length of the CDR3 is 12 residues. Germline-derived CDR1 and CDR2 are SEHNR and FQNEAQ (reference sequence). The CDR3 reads CASSTQTKKQYF. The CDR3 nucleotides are TGTGCCAGCAGCACACAAACTAAAAAGCAGTACTTC.

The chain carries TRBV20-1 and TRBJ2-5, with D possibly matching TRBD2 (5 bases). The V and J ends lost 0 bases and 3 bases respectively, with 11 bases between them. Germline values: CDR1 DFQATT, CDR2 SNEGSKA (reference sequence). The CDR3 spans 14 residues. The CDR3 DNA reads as TGCAGTGCTAGAGATTGGAGAGCGGAAGAGACCCAGTACTTC. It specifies CSARDWRAEETQYF.

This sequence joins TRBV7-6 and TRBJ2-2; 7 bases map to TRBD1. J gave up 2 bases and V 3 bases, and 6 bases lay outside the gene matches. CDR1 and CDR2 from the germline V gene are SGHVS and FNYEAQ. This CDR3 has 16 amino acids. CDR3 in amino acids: CASSFSGGTNTGELFF. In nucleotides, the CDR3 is TGTGCCAGCAGCTTCTCAGGGGGAACTAACACCGGGGAGCTGTTTTTT. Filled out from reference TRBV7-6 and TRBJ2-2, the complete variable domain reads GAGVSQSPRYKVTKRGQDVALRCDPISGHVSLYWYRQALGQGPEFLTYFNYEAQQDKSGLPNDRFSAERPEGSISTLTIQRTEQRDSAMYRCASSFSGGTNTGELFFGEGSRLTVL.

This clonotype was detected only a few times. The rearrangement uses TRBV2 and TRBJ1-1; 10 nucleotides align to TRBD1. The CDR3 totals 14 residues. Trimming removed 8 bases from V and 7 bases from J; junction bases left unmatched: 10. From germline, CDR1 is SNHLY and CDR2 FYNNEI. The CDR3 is CASEPDRGVGEAFF. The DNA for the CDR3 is TGTGCCAGCGAGCCGGACAGGGGGGTAGGTGAAGCTTTCTTT.

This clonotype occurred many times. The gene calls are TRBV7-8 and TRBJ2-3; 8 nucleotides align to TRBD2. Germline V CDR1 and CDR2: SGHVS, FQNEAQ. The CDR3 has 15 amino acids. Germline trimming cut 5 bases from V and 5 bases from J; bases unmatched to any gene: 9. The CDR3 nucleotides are TGTGCCAGCAGCCCTCAAGCGGGAGCGGTAGATACGCAGTATTTT. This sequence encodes CASSPQAGAVDTQYF.

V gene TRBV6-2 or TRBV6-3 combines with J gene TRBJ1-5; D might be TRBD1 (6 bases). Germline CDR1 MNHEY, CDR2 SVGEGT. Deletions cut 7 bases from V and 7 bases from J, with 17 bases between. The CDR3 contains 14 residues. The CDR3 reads CASTKMGAWQPQHF. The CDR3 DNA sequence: TGTGCCAGCACCAAGATGGGGGCTTGGCAGCCCCAGCATTTT.

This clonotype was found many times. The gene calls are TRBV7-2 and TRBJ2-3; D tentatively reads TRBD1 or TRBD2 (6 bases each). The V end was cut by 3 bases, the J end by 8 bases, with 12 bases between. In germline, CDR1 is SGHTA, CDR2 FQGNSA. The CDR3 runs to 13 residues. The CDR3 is CASSLKGGGTQYF. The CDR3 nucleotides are TGTGCCAGCAGCTTGAAAGGGGGAGGTACGCAGTATTTT.

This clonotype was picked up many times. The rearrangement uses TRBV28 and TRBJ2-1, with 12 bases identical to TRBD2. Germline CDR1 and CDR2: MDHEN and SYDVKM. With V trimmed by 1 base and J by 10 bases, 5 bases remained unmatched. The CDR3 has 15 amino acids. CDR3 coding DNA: TGTGCCAGCAGTTTATTGCCTAGCGGGAGGGACGAGCAGTTCTTC. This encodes CASSLLPSGRDEQFF.

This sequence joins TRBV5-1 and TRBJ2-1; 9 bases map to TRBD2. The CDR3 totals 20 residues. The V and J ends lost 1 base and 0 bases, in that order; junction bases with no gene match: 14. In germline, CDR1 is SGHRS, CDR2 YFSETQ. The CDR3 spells CASSLWASGTSGNSYNEQFF. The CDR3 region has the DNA TGCGCCAGCAGCTTGTGGGCTAGCGGGACCTCAGGGAACTCCTACAATGAGCAGTTCTTC.

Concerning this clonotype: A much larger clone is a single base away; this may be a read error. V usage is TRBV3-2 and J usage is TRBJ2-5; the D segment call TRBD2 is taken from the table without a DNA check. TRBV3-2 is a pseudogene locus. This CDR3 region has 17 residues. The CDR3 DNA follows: TGTGCCAGCAGCCCGGGACTCGGGAGAGGGTCGGGGGGGACCCAGTACTTC. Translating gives CASSPGLGRGSGGTQYF.

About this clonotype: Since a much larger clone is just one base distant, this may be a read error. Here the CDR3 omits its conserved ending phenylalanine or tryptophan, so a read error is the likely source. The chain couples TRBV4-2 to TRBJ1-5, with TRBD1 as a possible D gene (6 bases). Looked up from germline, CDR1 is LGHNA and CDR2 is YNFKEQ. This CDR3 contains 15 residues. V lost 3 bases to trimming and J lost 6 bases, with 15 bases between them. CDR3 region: CASSQRGVLSQPQHL. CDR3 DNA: TGTGCCAGCAGCCAGAGGGGGGTTCTTAGTCAGCCCCAGCATTTG.

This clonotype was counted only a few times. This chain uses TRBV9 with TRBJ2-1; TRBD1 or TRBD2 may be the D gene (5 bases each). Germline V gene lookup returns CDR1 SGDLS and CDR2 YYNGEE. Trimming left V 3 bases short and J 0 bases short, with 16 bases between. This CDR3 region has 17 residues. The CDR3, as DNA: TGTGCCAGCAGCGCGACAGAGGGTGGAAGCTCCTACAATGAGCAGTTCTTC. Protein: CASSATEGGSSYNEQFF.

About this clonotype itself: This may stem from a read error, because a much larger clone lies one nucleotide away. CDR3 coding DNA: TGCAGCGCTCCTGCAGGGGGCGCGAACACTGAAGCTTTCTTT. Protein: CSAPAGGANTEAFF. The J gene is TRBJ1-1, the V gene TRBV29-1, with 8 bases identical to TRBD1. The CDR3 spans 14 residues. With 7 bases clipped from V and 1 base from J, the junction kept 8 bases outside the gene matches. Per germline, CDR1 SQVTM and CDR2 ANQGSEA.

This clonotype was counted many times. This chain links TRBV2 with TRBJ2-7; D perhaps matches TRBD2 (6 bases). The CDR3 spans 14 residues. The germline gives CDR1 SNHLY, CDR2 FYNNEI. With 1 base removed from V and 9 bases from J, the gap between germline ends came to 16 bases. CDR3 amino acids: CASSEVIAATGQYF. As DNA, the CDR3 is TGTGCCAGCAGTGAAGTAATAGCGGCCACAGGGCAGTACTTC.

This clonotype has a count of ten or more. The CDR3 DNA is TGCGCCAGCAGCAAGGGACAGAACACTGAAGCTTTCTTT. Translated: CASSKGQNTEAFF. The genes are TRBV5-1 and TRBJ1-1, with D possibly TRBD1 on 6 matching bases. The CDR3 sequence is 13 residues long. V was shortened by 4 bases and J by 1 base, with 8 bases between the two germline ends. Germline V gene sequence: CDR1 SGHRS, CDR2 YFSETQ.

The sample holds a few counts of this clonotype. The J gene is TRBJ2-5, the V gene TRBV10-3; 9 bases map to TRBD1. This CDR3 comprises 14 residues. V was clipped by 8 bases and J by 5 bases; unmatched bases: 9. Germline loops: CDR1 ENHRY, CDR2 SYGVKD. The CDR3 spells CAIGKQGARETQYF. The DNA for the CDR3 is TGTGCCATCGGCAAACAGGGGGCGCGGGAGACCCAGTACTTC.

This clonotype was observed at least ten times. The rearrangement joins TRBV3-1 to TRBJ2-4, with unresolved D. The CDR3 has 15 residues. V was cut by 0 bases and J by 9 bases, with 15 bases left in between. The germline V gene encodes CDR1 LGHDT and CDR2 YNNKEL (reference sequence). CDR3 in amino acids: CASSQEEARFGIQYF. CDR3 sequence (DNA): TGTGCCAGCAGCCAAGAGGAAGCCCGCTTTGGCATTCAGTACTTC.

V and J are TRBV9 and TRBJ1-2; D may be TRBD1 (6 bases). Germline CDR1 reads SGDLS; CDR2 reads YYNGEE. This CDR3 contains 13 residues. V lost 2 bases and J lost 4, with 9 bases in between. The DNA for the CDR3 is TGTGCCAGCAGCGTTGGCAGGGGCTATGGCTACACCTTC. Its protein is CASSVGRGYGYTF.

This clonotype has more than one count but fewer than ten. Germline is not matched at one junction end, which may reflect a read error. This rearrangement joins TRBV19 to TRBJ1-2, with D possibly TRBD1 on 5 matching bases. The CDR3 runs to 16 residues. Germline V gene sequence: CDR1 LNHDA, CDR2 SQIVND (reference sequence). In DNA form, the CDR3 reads TGTGCCAGTAGTAGCTCCGGGGCAGCGCTTAACCATGGCTACACCTTC. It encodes CASSSSGAALNHGYTF.

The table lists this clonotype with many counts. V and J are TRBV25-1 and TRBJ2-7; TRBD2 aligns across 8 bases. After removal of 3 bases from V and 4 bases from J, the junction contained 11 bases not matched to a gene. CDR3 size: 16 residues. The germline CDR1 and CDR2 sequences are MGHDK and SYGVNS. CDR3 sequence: CASSEEGSGNGYEQYF. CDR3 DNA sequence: TGTGCCAGCAGTGAGGAAGGTAGCGGGAATGGATACGAGCAGTACTTC.

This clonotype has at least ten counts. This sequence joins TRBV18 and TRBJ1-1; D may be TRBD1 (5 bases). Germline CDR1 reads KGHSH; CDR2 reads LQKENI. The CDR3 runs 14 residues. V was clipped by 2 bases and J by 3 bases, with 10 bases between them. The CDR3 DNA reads TGTGCCAGCTCACCATTGTCGGGGGACACTGAAGCTTTCTTT. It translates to CASSPLSGDTEAFF.

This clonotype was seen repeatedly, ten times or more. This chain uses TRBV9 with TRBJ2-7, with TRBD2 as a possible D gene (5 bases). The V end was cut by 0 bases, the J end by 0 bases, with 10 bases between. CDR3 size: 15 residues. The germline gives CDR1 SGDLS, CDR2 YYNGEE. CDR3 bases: TGTGCCAGCAGCGTAGATTCGCTAGCCTCCTACGAGCAGTACTTC. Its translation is CASSVDSLASYEQYF.

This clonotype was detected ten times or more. CDR3 in DNA: TGCGCCAGCAGCGGGAGAGATACTAGCACAGATACGCAGTATTTT. Residues: CASSGRDTSTDTQYF. V and J are TRBV5-1 and TRBJ2-3; possible D gene TRBD2, 5 bases. The CDR3 sequence is 15 residues long. CDR1 is SGHRS, CDR2 YFSETQ, per germline. V lost 4 bases and J lost 0, with 12 bases in between.

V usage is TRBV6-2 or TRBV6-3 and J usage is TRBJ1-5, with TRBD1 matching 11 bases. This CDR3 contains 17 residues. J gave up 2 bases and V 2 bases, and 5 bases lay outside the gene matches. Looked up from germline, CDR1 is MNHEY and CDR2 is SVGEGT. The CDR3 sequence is CASSYPGTGGRNQPQHF. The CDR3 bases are TGTGCCAGCAGTTACCCCGGGACAGGGGGTCGCAATCAGCCCCAGCATTTT.